This TCR beta chain comes out of a study of chemoradiotherapy in HPV16-positive cancers. After removal of 4 bases from V and 3 bases from J, the junction contained 10 bases not matched to a gene. The CDR3 is 16 amino acids. Germline CDR1 SGDLS, CDR2 YYNGEE. Method: immunoSEQ multiplex PCR; TCRdb's copy keeps in-frame clones and lacks some. The sample carries about 6,000 clones, 55% to 80% recorded once. The receptor was isolated from a human donor with HPV-associated anogenital cancer. J is TRBJ2-1 and V is TRBV9; TRBD2 matches 7 bases. Sampling was performed from a patient who underwent chemoradiotherapy. CDR3 sequence reads: CASSKRTGTNYNEQFF. The CDR3 nucleotides read TGTGCCAGCAGCAAAAGAACCGGGACTAACTACAATGAGCAGTTCTTC. Using reference TRBV9 and TRBJ2-1 for the parts outside the CDR3, the full variable domain is DSGVTQTPKHLITATGQRVTLRCSPRSGDLSVYWYQQSLDQGLQFLIQYYNGEERAKGNILERFSAQQFPDLHSELNLSSLELGDSALYFCASSKRTGTNYNEQFFGPGTRLTVL.